These T cell receptor beta chains were read from a single sample in a study of blood T cell repertoires in COVID-19. TCRdb's table, derived via immunoSEQ multiplex PCR, lists solely in-frame clones and lacks some. The sample consists of around 240,000 clones, around 88% of them appearing once. The sample was peripheral blood. These receptors were collected from a woman in her 30s who had recovered from COVID-19. Both conserved end residues are part of each CDR3. The D gene is left open where the match is weak. Rows may omit the clone size; those that give it use once, few, many or a size class.

V gene	J gene	CDR3 length	clone size	D gene	CDR3 protein	CDR3 DNA
TRBV7-2	TRBJ2-7	14	once	NA	CASSPAAGSYEQYF	TGTGCCAGCAGCCCCGCAGCAGGGTCCTACGAGCAGTACTTC
TRBV5-1	TRBJ2-3	15	NA	NA	CASSLLGETTDTQYF	TGCGCCAGCAGTCTTTTAGGGGAAACCACAGATACGCAGTATTTT
TRBV3-1/TRBV3-2	TRBJ2-2	16	NA	NA	CASSQDLGDWAGELFF	TGTGCCAGCAGCCAAGATCTCGGCGACTGGGCCGGGGAGCTGTTTTTT
TRBV28	TRBJ1-6	13	NA	NA	CASSPGGGSPLHF	TGTGCCAGCTCCCCTGGGGGAGGATCACCCCTCCACTTT
TRBV3-1/TRBV3-2	TRBJ2-3	17	few	TRBD2	CASSQDQGLAGSDTQYF	TGTGCCAGCAGCCAAGATCAAGGGCTAGCGGGGTCAGATACGCAGTATTTT
TRBV6-5	TRBJ2-3	13	NA	NA	CASRTLAADTQYF	TGTGCCAGCAGGACCCTGGCGGCAGATACGCAGTATTTT
TRBV6-6	TRBJ1-1	14	NA	NA	CASSRGGMNTEAFF	TGTGCCAGCAGCCGGGGGGGCATGAACACTGAAGCTTTCTTT
TRBV29-1	TRBJ1-2	13	NA	TRBD1	CSVNRGATGGYTF	TGCAGCGTCAACAGGGGGGCGACGGGAGGCTACACCTTC
TRBV7-3	TRBJ2-5	15	NA	NA	CASSFEGEPQETQYF	TGTGCCAGCAGCTTTGAGGGGGAACCACAAGAGACCCAGTACTTC
TRBV11-2	TRBJ2-5	15	once	NA	CASSLDPGLRQTQYF	TGTGCCAGCAGCTTAGATCCAGGACTAAGACAGACCCAGTACTTC
TRBV11-3	TRBJ1-2	17	NA	NA	CASSSRTVGDYQAGYTF	TGTGCCAGCAGCTCGAGGACCGTGGGGGACTATCAGGCTGGCTACACCTTC
TRBV9	TRBJ2-5	15	once	TRBD2	CASSVFSGGQETQYF	TGTGCCAGCAGCGTATTCTCGGGGGGGCAAGAGACCCAGTACTTC
TRBV6-5	TRBJ2-7	14	NA	NA	CATKWEGGIYEQYF	TGTGCCACTAAGTGGGAGGGGGGGATCTACGAGCAGTACTTC
TRBV7-9	TRBJ2-7	13	NA	NA	CASSHRTNYEQYF	TGTGCCAGCAGCCACCGGACAAACTACGAGCAGTACTTC
TRBV4-3	TRBJ2-7	14	NA	NA	CASSQDQGTYEQYF	TGCGCCAGCAGCCAAGATCAGGGAACCTACGAGCAGTACTTC